This entry lists 25 T cell receptor beta chains sequenced from one sample in a study of cytomegalovirus exposure and HLA in healthy donors. Both 60 Vbeta primers and 13 Jbeta primers went into the PCR. TCRdb's table, derived via immunoSEQ multiplex PCR, lists solely in-frame clones and lacks some. The sample contains fewer than 150,000 clones, around 76% of which appear only once. The sample taken for sequencing was PBMCs. All receptors derive from a man aged 55 to 69 in good health and CMV-seropositive.

V and J are TRBV28 and TRBJ2-7; 7 bases line up with TRBD2. CDR3 size: 14 residues. Germline V lookup: CDR1 MDHEN, CDR2 SYDVKM. With 2 bases clipped from V and 5 bases from J, the junction kept 6 bases outside the gene matches. Here the CDR3 DNA reads TGTGCCAGCAGTTTAGGGGGGGGAAGGAACGAGCAGTACTTC. Translation: CASSLGGGRNEQYF.

The V gene is TRBV6-1, the J gene TRBJ1-3; D ambiguous. V lost 0 bases and J lost 2, with 11 bases in between. Germline CDR1 MNHNS, CDR2 SASEGT. There are 16 residues in the CDR3. The CDR3 nucleotides are TGTGCCAGCAGTGAAGCTTGGGAGGGCCCTGGAAACACCATATATTTT. Translating gives CASSEAWEGPGNTIYF.

The rearrangement links TRBV11-2 to TRBJ2-1; 9 positions match TRBD1. CDR1 and CDR2 from the germline V gene are SGHAT and FQNNGV. After removal of 2 bases from V and 7 bases from J, the junction contained 6 bases not matched to a gene. The CDR3 contains 15 residues. The CDR3 loop reads CASSLRDRVINEQFF. CDR3 nucleotide sequence: TGTGCCAGCAGCTTACGGGACAGGGTCATTAATGAGCAGTTCTTC.

This clone was counted a few times. The chain recombines TRBV30 with TRBJ1-2; TRBD1 aligns across 7 bases. V shed 3 bases and J 4 bases; nucleotides not matched to a gene: 5. Germline assignment: CDR1 GTSNPN and CDR2 SVGIG (reference sequence). The CDR3 runs to 13 residues. The CDR3 spells CAWSTDRVYGYTF. CDR3 sequence (DNA): TGTGCCTGGAGCACCGACAGGGTCTATGGCTACACCTTC.

Points on this clone: Sequence at one end of the junction differs from germline and may be a read error. The chain links TRBV19 to TRBJ2-6; maybe TRBD1 (5 bases). There are 13 residues in the CDR3. Germline V lookup: CDR1 LNHDA, CDR2 SQIVND (reference sequence). In DNA, the CDR3 is TGTGCCAGTACCGTATCTGGGGCCAACGGCCTGACTTTC. This translates into CASTVSGANGLTF. Filled out from reference TRBV19 and TRBJ2-6, the complete variable domain reads DGGITQSPKYLFRKEGQNVTLSCEQNLNHDAMYWYRQDPGQGLRLIYYSQIVNDFQKGDIAEGYSVSREKKESFPLTVTSAQKNPTAFYLCASTVSGANGLTFGAGSRLTVL.

This clone was picked up one time. V usage is TRBV5-1 and J usage is TRBJ2-1; maybe TRBD2 (6 bases). In germline, CDR1 is SGHRS, CDR2 YFSETQ. V was cut by 1 base and J by 4 bases, with 15 bases left in between. This CDR3 has 16 amino acids. The CDR3 DNA is TGCGCCAGCAGCTTGTCTTTAGCGGCCGATTACAATGAGCAGTTCTTC. Residues: CASSLSLAADYNEQFF. The full variable domain, completed using reference TRBV5-1 and TRBJ2-1, is KAGVTQTPRYLIKTRGQQVTLSCSPISGHRSVSWYQQTPGQGLQFLFEYFSETQRNKGNFPGRFSGRQFSNSRSEMNVSTLELGDSALYLCASSLSLAADYNEQFFGPGTRLTVL.

The rearrangement links TRBV19 to TRBJ2-4; unclear D gene. The CDR3 is 15 amino acids. Between the trimmed V and J ends, which lost 5 bases and 1 base, there was a span of 12 bases. Germline V gene lookup returns CDR1 LNHDA and CDR2 SQIVND (reference sequence). CDR3 region: CASSLRWLAKNIQYF. The CDR3 nucleotides read TGTGCCAGTAGTCTCCGTTGGCTGGCCAAAAACATTCAGTACTTC.

The J gene is TRBJ1-2, the V gene TRBV5-4, with 8 bases matching TRBD1. The CDR3 is made up of 15 amino acids. Germline CDR1 reads SGHNT; CDR2 reads YYREEE (reference sequence). The trim removed 3 bases at V and 5 bases at J, leaving 9 bases unmatched. For the CDR3, the DNA is TGTGCCAGCAGCTATATCTCAGGGGGCAAGTATGGCTACACCTTC. As protein: CASSYISGGKYGYTF.

This clone turned up a few times. The chain has TRBV4-1 and TRBJ1-1; D call uncertain. Per germline, CDR1 MGHRA and CDR2 YSYEKL. Trimming took 3 bases from V and 10 from J, leaving 18 bases between them. The CDR3 is made up of 14 amino acids. CDR3 in amino acids: CASSHLMPGDGAFF. Here the CDR3 DNA reads TGCGCCAGCAGCCACCTAATGCCAGGCGACGGAGCTTTCTTT.

This chain joins TRBV6-6 and TRBJ1-3, with D perhaps TRBD1 (5 bases). Germline CDR1 and CDR2: MNHNY and SVGAGI (reference sequence). Trimming stripped 5 bases from V and 5 bases from J, with 16 bases between. This CDR3 is built from 15 residues. The CDR3 loop reads CASSRPGEGRNTIYF. The DNA of the CDR3 is TGTGCCAGCAGTCGCCCGGGGGAGGGCAGAAACACCATATATTTT.

This sequence joins TRBV28 and TRBJ1-5; D remains ambiguous. The V gene's germline CDR1 is MDHEN and CDR2 SYDVKM. CDR3 size: 17 residues. V dropped 2 bases and J dropped 2 bases, with 16 bases sitting between them. CDR3 region: CASSLGGLVTRNQPQHF. The CDR3 region has the DNA TGTGCCAGCAGTTTAGGAGGTCTGGTCACTCGCAATCAGCCCCAGCATTTT.

The CDR3 bases are TGCGCCAGCAGAGTCACTAGCGGTAGCACAGATACGCAGTATTTT. It specifies CASRVTSGSTDTQYF. The chain links TRBV5-1 to TRBJ2-3; TRBD2 aligns across 8 bases. Germline values: CDR1 SGHRS, CDR2 YFSETQ. J lost 0 bases, V lost 5 bases, and 5 bases had no gene match. The CDR3 extends over 15 amino acids. Looking up the rest from reference TRBV5-1 and TRBJ2-3 gives the full variable domain: KAGVTQTPRYLIKTRGQQVTLSCSPISGHRSVSWYQQTPGQGLQFLFEYFSETQRNKGNFPGRFSGRQFSNSRSEMNVSTLELGDSALYLCASRVTSGSTDTQYFGPGTRLTVL.

J is TRBJ2-1 and V is TRBV9; the D gene is possibly TRBD1 (5 bases). CDR1 is SGDLS and CDR2 is YYNGEE in the germline V gene. The CDR3 contains 15 residues. V gave up 2 bases and J gave up 0 bases, with 9 bases separating them. The CDR3 is CASSVRQGSYNEQFF. The CDR3 DNA reads TGTGCCAGCAGCGTGCGGCAGGGCTCCTACAATGAGCAGTTCTTC.

This clone was seen a single time. The germline gene is not matched at one end of the junction; a read error may be the cause. The chain employs TRBV30 and TRBJ2-3; TRBD2 matches 9 bases. The CDR3 contains 14 residues. In germline, CDR1 is GTSNPN, CDR2 SVGIG (reference sequence). The CDR3 DNA follows: TGTGCCTGGAGCCCAGGGACTAGCAAAGATACGCAGTATTTT. Protein sequence: CAWSPGTSKDTQYF.

The chain uses TRBV9 and TRBJ2-1; TRBD1 matches at 7 bases. With 0 bases clipped from V and 2 bases from J, the junction kept 11 bases outside the gene matches. CDR1 is SGDLS and CDR2 is YYNGEE in the germline V gene. The CDR3 is made up of 18 amino acids. CDR3 region: CASSVGMWQGVTYNEQFF. In nucleotides, the CDR3 is TGTGCCAGCAGCGTAGGAATGTGGCAGGGGGTTACCTACAATGAGCAGTTCTTC.

The gene calls are TRBV7-9 and TRBJ2-6; perhaps TRBD1 as D (5 bases). Germline V lookup: CDR1 SEHNR, CDR2 FQNEAQ (reference sequence). Trimming stripped 2 bases from V and 0 bases from J, with 14 bases between. This CDR3 comprises 18 residues. The CDR3 reads CASSLTGGQSSGANVLTF. The CDR3 DNA reads TGTGCCAGCAGCTTAACAGGTGGCCAAAGCTCTGGGGCCAACGTCCTGACTTTC.

The V and J genes are TRBV5-4 and TRBJ2-7; TRBD1 matches 7 bases. V lost 0 bases to trimming and J lost 5 bases; unmatched junction nucleotides: 11. The CDR3 has 16 amino acids. Germline values: CDR1 SGHNT, CDR2 YYREEE (reference sequence). This CDR3 is CASSLGARTGEDEQYF. The CDR3 DNA reads TGTGCCAGCAGCTTGGGAGCGCGAACAGGGGAAGACGAGCAGTACTTC. The full variable domain, completed using reference TRBV5-4 and TRBJ2-7, is ETGVTQSPTHLIKTRGQQVTLRCSSQSGHNTVSWYQQALGQGPQFIFQYYREEENGRGNFPPRFSGLQFPNYSSELNVNALELDDSALYLCASSLGARTGEDEQYFGPGTRLTVT.

DNA of the CDR3: TGTGCCAGTTCCCAGCGGGAGAATTACAATGAGCAGTTCTTC. Amino acids: CASSQRENYNEQFF. The genes are TRBV6-1 and TRBJ2-1; TRBD2 matches at 8 bases. CDR3 length equals 14 residues. Germline CDR1 reads MNHNS; CDR2 reads SASEGT. The V gene end was trimmed by 9 bases and the J gene end by 4 bases; junction bases not matched to a gene: 8.

The chain employs TRBV28 and TRBJ1-5; D may be TRBD1 (5 bases). Germline assignment: CDR1 MDHEN and CDR2 SYDVKM. The V end was cut by 10 bases, the J end by 3 bases, with 16 bases between. CDR3 length: 14 residues. In DNA, the CDR3 is TGTGCCACCGTAGGGGAATCGAACAATCAGCCCCAGCATTTT. Translation: CATVGESNNQPQHF.

This chain links TRBV30 with TRBJ2-3; D might be TRBD1 (6 bases). The CDR3 consists of 14 residues. The V end was cut by 0 bases, the J end by 3 bases, with 10 bases between. CDR1 is GTSNPN and CDR2 is SVGIG in the germline V gene (reference sequence). The CDR3 bases are TGTGCCTGGAGTGTCTGGGGGCCGACAGATACGCAGTATTTT. Encoded protein: CAWSVWGPTDTQYF.

This CDR3 is CASSHGGRSYEQYF. The DNA of the CDR3 is TGTGCCAGCAGCCATGGCGGGCGGTCCTACGAGCAGTACTTC. The chain carries TRBV5-6 and TRBJ2-7, with D perhaps matching TRBD2 (5 bases). The CDR3 has 14 amino acids. Trimming took off 4 bases at V and 1 base at J, with 12 bases between the two ends. Germline V gives CDR1 SGHDT, CDR2 YYEEEE.

The chain employs TRBV28 and TRBJ1-2; 9 bases line up with TRBD1. V lost 4 bases and J lost 7; bases outside the gene matches: 10. This CDR3 region has 15 residues. Germline V gene sequence: CDR1 MDHEN, CDR2 SYDVKM. CDR3 residues: CASSSFSGTGSGYTF. DNA of the CDR3: TGTGCCAGCAGTTCCTTCTCCGGGACAGGGAGTGGCTACACCTTC.

The chain uses TRBV5-4 and TRBJ2-2; 7 nucleotides match TRBD1. CDR1 and CDR2 (germline): SGHNT, YYREEE (reference sequence). J was trimmed by 4 bases and V by 6 bases; bases with no gene match: 6. The CDR3 is 14 residues long. This chain's CDR3 is CASKLGQTTGELFF. The CDR3 coding sequence is TGTGCCAGCAAACTGGGACAGACCACCGGGGAGCTGTTTTTT.

The rearrangement joins TRBV5-5 to TRBJ2-1; D unclear. This CDR3 is built from 13 residues. The ends were cut back, 0 bases at V and 6 bases at J, with 7 bases in the middle. Per germline, CDR1 SGHKS and CDR2 YYEKEE (reference sequence). The CDR3 DNA sequence: TGTGCCAGCAGCTTGGTCAGTTCCAATGAGCAGTTCTTC. The encoded protein is CASSLVSSNEQFF.

In this sample, this clone turned up a few times. The gene calls are TRBV21-1 and TRBJ2-7; TRBD2 was called by the table and not checked on the DNA. TRBV21-1 is designated a pseudogene. CDR3 length: 16 amino acids. CDR3 region: CASSKGLAGGYHEQYF. CDR3 nucleotides: TGTGCCAGCAGCAAGGGTCTAGCGGGGGGGTACCACGAGCAGTACTTC.